What follows are 3 T cell receptor beta chains derived from one specimen sequenced in a study of T cells after yellow fever vaccination. From the 5' RACE reads, TCRdb called clonotypes with MiXCR, one entry per CDR3 protein. The sample lists approximately 160,000 distinct CDR3 sequences; roughly 6.4% were seen once. The sample consisted of CD4+ T cells sorted from PBMCs, taken on the day of the first yellow fever vaccination. These receptor sequences come from a man aged 18 to 30 who received the YFV17D yellow fever vaccine.

This clonotype was seen at least ten times. The V gene is TRBV7-2, the J gene TRBJ1-4; D not certain. The germline CDR1 and CDR2 sequences are SGHTA and FQGNSA. This CDR3 region has 14 residues. The V end was cut by 5 bases, the J end by 8 bases, with 15 bases between. Written as DNA, the CDR3 is TGTGCCAGCAGCAGAGGACCGGCGGGGGAAAAACTGTTTTTT. This translates into CASSRGPAGEKLFF. The entire variable domain, with the rest obtained from reference TRBV7-2 and TRBJ1-4, is as follows: GAGVSQSPSNKVTEKGKDVELRCDPISGHTALYWYRQSLGQGLEFLIYFQGNSAPDKSGLPSDRFSAERTGGSVSTLTIQRTQQEDSAVYLCASSRGPAGEKLFFGSGTQLSVL.

This clonotype has more than one count but fewer than ten. V and J are TRBV5-1 and TRBJ1-5, with no clear D. The germline gives CDR1 SGHRS, CDR2 YFSETQ. The CDR3 loop spans 15 amino acids. Between the trimmed V and J ends, which lost 0 bases and 6 bases, there was a span of 13 bases. The CDR3 here is CASSLGDLVGQPQHF. The CDR3 DNA is TGCGCCAGCAGCTTGGGGGATCTAGTGGGTCAGCCCCAGCATTTT. Complete variable domain (other parts from reference TRBV5-1 and TRBJ1-5): KAGVTQTPRYLIKTRGQQVTLSCSPISGHRSVSWYQQTPGQGLQFLFEYFSETQRNKGNFPGRFSGRQFSNSRSEMNVSTLELGDSALYLCASSLGDLVGQPQHFGDGTRLSIL.

Many counts were recorded for this clonotype. The V gene is TRBV12-3 or TRBV12-4, the J gene TRBJ1-6, with TRBD1 as a possible D gene (5 bases). The CDR3 sequence is 12 residues long. V lost 5 bases to trimming and J lost 9 bases, with 8 bases between them. CDR3 region: CASSEGFSPLHF. The CDR3 coding sequence is TGTGCCAGCAGTGAGGGGTTTTCACCCCTCCACTTT.